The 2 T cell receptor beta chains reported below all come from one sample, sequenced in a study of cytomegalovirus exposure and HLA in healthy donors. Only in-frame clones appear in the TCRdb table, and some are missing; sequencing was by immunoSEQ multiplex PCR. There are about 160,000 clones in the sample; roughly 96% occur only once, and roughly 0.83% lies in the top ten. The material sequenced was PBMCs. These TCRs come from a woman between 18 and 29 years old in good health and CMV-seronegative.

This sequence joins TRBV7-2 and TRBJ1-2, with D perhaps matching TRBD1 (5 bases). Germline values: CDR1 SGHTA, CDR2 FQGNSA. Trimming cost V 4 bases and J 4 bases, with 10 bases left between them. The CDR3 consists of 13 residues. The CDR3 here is CASSSDSFYGYTF. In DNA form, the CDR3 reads TGTGCCAGCAGCTCCGACAGCTTCTATGGCTACACCTTC.

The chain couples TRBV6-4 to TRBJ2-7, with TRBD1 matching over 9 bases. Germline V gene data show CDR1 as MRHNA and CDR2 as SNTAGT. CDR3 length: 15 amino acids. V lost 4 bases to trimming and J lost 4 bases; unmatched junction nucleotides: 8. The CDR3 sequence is CASSVGTGPFYEQYF. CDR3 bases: TGTGCCAGCAGTGTTGGGACAGGGCCGTTTTACGAGCAGTACTTC.